The following is a T cell receptor beta chain sequence with its context. This clone's antigen is unknown. Per-nucleotide qualities are absent, and no much larger clonotype sits a single base away. Whole blood was collected in K2EDTA tubes by collaborating institutions according to the institutions' own protocols. Collaborator samples were shipped for TCRbeta analysis as frozen whole blood, isolated PBMCs, or DNA extracted from either sample type. Trimming costs V 5 bases and J 0 bases, and their ends lie 14 bases apart. Measured from the cysteine to the phenylalanine, the CDR3 is 16 residues long. Only the CDR3 DNA is retained, 48 bases long and in frame from the first base. The germline V gene gives CDR1 as MDHEN and CDR2 as SYDVKM. The data derive from a study of blood T cell repertoires in COVID-19 (dated by TCRdb to the early 2020s). For context, the study as a whole: Samples from collaborators originated in the United States, Italy and Spain and spanned both the acute and convalescent phases of COVID-19. The prospective study material was composed of cDNA or gDNA derived from T cells, B-cell-depleted T cells, or PBMCs. Deeply sampled blood TCRbeta repertoires from subjects exposed to, actively infected with, or recovered from COVID-19 were included in the dataset. The repertoires were made available in a free public database intended to serve as a resource for research on the immune response to SARS-CoV-2. The samples were drawn from two sources: the first 160 participants of the ongoing ImmuneRACE study, and fewer than 1,500 subjects contributed by 6 global collaborators. Sample metadata almost always included a de-identified subject ID, COVID-19 status, age in years and sex. HLA class I and class II types, where available, came from metadata supplied by the sample provider rather than from assay-based typing.

The immunoSEQ Assay, a bias-controlled multiplex PCR, was used to amplify TCRbeta CDR3 regions from genomic DNA. Concerning the study's data processing: Nucleated cell counts per sample were estimated from amplification of reference gene primers within the assay. To quantify the absolute abundance of each unique TCRbeta CDR3 rearrangement, sequence reads were collapsed and filtered. Productive Simpson clonality was computed per sample as the square root of Simpson's diversity index over productive rearrangements. Imported from immuneACCESS, the table was reduced by TCRdb to in-frame sequences with V and J called. These copies leave out some clones; in studies compared against another copy, an unresolved V gene accounts for under half, and the cause of the remainder is not known. That table is the source of V, J and clone size, and D and trimming were worked out from the DNA. This sample comprises approximately 100,000 clones, approximately 80% of them detected only once. Roughly 20% of the sample goes to the ten largest clones.

Beyond this particular receptor, the publication reports: The amount of clinical and demographic metadata varied by source and participant and was provided uncurated.

The receptor chain draws on TRBV28 and TRBJ1-5; possibly the D gene is TRBD1, per 5 matching bases. The sequence derives from a man between 65 and 85 years old with active or convalescent COVID-19. The sequenced sample consisted of peripheral blood. The CDR3 in this case is CASSRRGEYSNQPQHF. The DNA reads as follows: TGTGCCAGCAGTAGACGGGGGGAATATAGCAATCAGCCCCAGCATTTT.